The clone carrying this TCR beta chain was observed a handful of times. Per the germline V gene, CDR1 is SGHVS and CDR2 is FNYEAQ. The CDR3 length is 13 residues. V lost 5 bases and J lost 1, with 8 bases in between. Time point: sample taken at primary tumor resection. Sequencing covered unsorted whole RNA taken from tumor, nontumor lung or frozen PBMC. TCRdb reanalysed the 5' RACE reads using MiXCR and keeps one entry per CDR3 protein. Among roughly 80,000 distinct CDR3 sequences listed, about 7.8% were seen once. The record originates from a study of spatial heterogeneity in lung cancer. The chain employs TRBV7-6 and TRBJ1-1; D possibly corresponds to TRBD1 (6 bases). The sequences come from PBMCs, collected at surgery. This clonotype was obtained from a male donor with early-stage non-small cell lung cancer. The CDR3 here is CASSVGQNTEAFF. As DNA, the CDR3 is TGTGCCAGCAGCGTGGGACAGAACACTGAAGCTTTCTTT.